These 19 T cell receptor beta chains were sequenced from one sample in a study of blood T cell repertoires in COVID-19. The data were produced by immunoSEQ multiplex PCR, yet TCRdb's version contains in-frame clones alone and is incomplete. The table has about 170,000 clones, around 82% seen once. Sequencing input: peripheral blood. These receptors originate from a man aged 60 to 75 who had recovered from COVID-19.

This chain joins TRBV7-9 and TRBJ2-5; D is undetermined. Germline loops: CDR1 SEHNR, CDR2 FQNEAQ (reference sequence). The CDR3 extends over 14 amino acids. The ends were cut back, 5 bases at V and 1 base at J, with 11 bases in the middle. The CDR3 DNA follows: TGTGCCAGCAGCCTGATGACAATCCAAGAGACCCAGTACTTC. This codes for CASSLMTIQETQYF.

This clone was counted ten times or more. This rearrangement joins TRBV5-1 to TRBJ1-1, with D unresolved. Germline V gives CDR1 SGHRS, CDR2 YFSETQ. Trimming stripped 1 base from V and 0 bases from J, with 7 bases between. The CDR3 has 14 amino acids. CDR3 sequence: CASSLTGLNTEAFF. CDR3 in DNA: TGCGCCAGCAGCTTGACGGGTTTGAACACTGAAGCTTTCTTT. The full variable domain, in which reference TRBV5-1 and TRBJ1-1 provide the parts outside the CDR3, is KAGVTQTPRYLIKTRGQQVTLSCSPISGHRSVSWYQQTPGQGLQFLFEYFSETQRNKGNFPGRFSGRQFSNSRSEMNVSTLELGDSALYLCASSLTGLNTEAFFGQGTRLTVV.

V is TRBV5-1 and J is TRBJ2-7; 8 bases match TRBD1. The CDR3 spans 15 residues. J gave up 7 bases and V 2 bases, and 11 bases lay outside the gene matches. Germline assignment: CDR1 SGHRS and CDR2 YFSETQ. The CDR3 protein is CASSFLDRVSTEQYF. DNA for the CDR3: TGCGCCAGCAGCTTTTTGGACAGGGTCTCTACGGAGCAGTACTTC.

The CDR3 region has the DNA TGTGCCAGCAGCTTAGGCGGGGGACTTTACGAGCAGTACTTC. It is translated as CASSLGGGLYEQYF. The chain recombines TRBV7-2 with TRBJ2-7, with 7 bases fitting TRBD2. The germline V gene has CDR1 SGHTA and CDR2 FQGNSA. The trim removed 1 base at V and 4 bases at J, leaving 4 bases unmatched. The CDR3 has 14 amino acids.

The chain combines TRBV5-1 with TRBJ1-2, with 7 bases lining up with TRBD1. J gave up 4 bases and V 0 bases, and 12 bases lay outside the gene matches. The CDR3 extends over 17 amino acids. The V gene's germline CDR1 is SGHRS and CDR2 YFSETQ. For the CDR3, the DNA is TGCGCCAGCAGCTTGGCCCCAGACAGGGTAACCATCTATGGCTACACCTTC. Translation: CASSLAPDRVTIYGYTF. The complete variable domain, with remaining parts taken from reference TRBV5-1 and TRBJ1-2, reads KAGVTQTPRYLIKTRGQQVTLSCSPISGHRSVSWYQQTPGQGLQFLFEYFSETQRNKGNFPGRFSGRQFSNSRSEMNVSTLELGDSALYLCASSLAPDRVTIYGYTFGSGTRLTVV.

The gene calls are TRBV7-2 and TRBJ2-1, with 8 bases fitting TRBD2. The length of the CDR3 is 15 residues. Looked up from germline, CDR1 is SGHTA and CDR2 is FQGNSA. The V segment lost 1 base and the J segment 6 bases; nucleotides outside the gene matches: 5. The CDR3 sequence is CASSLGASGFNEQFF. The CDR3 coding sequence is TGTGCCAGCAGCTTAGGGGCTAGCGGGTTCAATGAGCAGTTCTTC.

The sample holds a few counts of this clone. The chain couples TRBV12-3 or TRBV12-4 to TRBJ1-1; D perhaps matches TRBD1 (6 bases). V lost 8 bases and J lost 4, with 11 bases in between. The CDR3 spans 12 residues. CDR3 coding DNA: TGTGCCAGCGGGAGGGGGGGCACTGAAGCTTTCTTT. Protein: CASGRGGTEAFF.

The J gene is TRBJ2-2, the V gene TRBV7-6, with D possibly matching TRBD1 (6 bases). The CDR3 runs to 15 residues. V shed 5 bases and J shed 7 bases, with 17 bases lying between them. Germline loops: CDR1 SGHVS, CDR2 FNYEAQ. The CDR3 loop reads CASSPLQGRGGELFF. Here the CDR3 DNA reads TGTGCCAGCAGCCCGTTACAGGGTAGAGGCGGGGAGCTGTTTTTT.

The CDR3 spells CASSELTPLAYNEQFF. The CDR3 DNA sequence: TGTGCCAGCAGTGAATTGACACCTTTAGCCTACAATGAGCAGTTCTTC. This chain links TRBV25-1 with TRBJ2-1, with D unclear. The CDR3 extends over 16 amino acids. V was shortened by 1 base and J by 2 bases, with 12 bases between the two germline ends. Germline assignment: CDR1 MGHDK and CDR2 SYGVNS.

V usage is TRBV11-2 and J usage is TRBJ1-2; D uncertain. The CDR3 spans 13 residues. CDR1 is SGHAT and CDR2 is FQNNGV in the germline V gene. V was clipped by 1 base and J by 6 bases, with 9 bases between them. The CDR3 bases are TGTGCCAGCAGCTTAGGTTATTCGGATGGCTACACCTTC. Its translation: CASSLGYSDGYTF.

The chain couples TRBV5-4 to TRBJ2-7; 7 bases map to TRBD1. With V trimmed by 0 bases and J by 2 bases, 5 bases remained unmatched. CDR3 length: 15 residues. The germline gives CDR1 SGHNT, CDR2 YYREEE (reference sequence). The CDR3 coding sequence is TGTGCCAGCAGCTTGGAACAGGGGCCCCCCTACGAGCAGTACTTC. It specifies CASSLEQGPPYEQYF.

The chain is built from TRBV4-1 and TRBJ2-2, with TRBD1 matching 7 bases. This CDR3 has 16 amino acids. CDR1 MGHRA and CDR2 YSYEKL come from the germline V gene. The V segment lost 8 bases and the J segment 2 bases; nucleotides outside the gene matches: 11. The CDR3 bases are TGCGCCAGCGGCACACCGGGACAGCCAAACACCGGGGAGCTGTTTTTT. Protein: CASGTPGQPNTGELFF.

Here the CDR3 reads CASSRDRGHEGYTF. The CDR3 DNA reads TGTGCCAGCAGCCGCGACAGGGGGCATGAAGGCTACACCTTC. The rearrangement links TRBV3-1 (or the pseudogene TRBV3-2) to TRBJ1-2; 10 bases align to TRBD1. CDR1 LGHDT and CDR2 YNNKEL come from the germline V gene (reference sequence). Trimming took 4 bases from V and 8 from J; bases not matched to a gene: 7. CDR3 length: 14 residues.

This clone was picked up a small number of times. The chain uses TRBV6-5 and TRBJ1-2; TRBD1 aligns across 7 bases. V shed 6 bases, J shed 8 bases, and the junction held 9 bases outside the gene matches. Germline V gives CDR1 MNHEY, CDR2 SVGAGI. This CDR3 has 13 residues. In DNA form, the CDR3 reads TGTGCCAGCAGGGGACAGCGAGGATTCGGCTACACCTTC. It translates to CASRGQRGFGYTF.

This rearrangement joins TRBV7-2 to TRBJ2-7, with D possibly TRBD2 on 6 matching bases. Per the germline V gene, CDR1 is SGHTA and CDR2 is FQGNSA. The CDR3 contains 14 residues. The ends were cut back, 2 bases at V and 6 bases at J, with 14 bases in the middle. In nucleotides, the CDR3 is TGTGCCAGCAGCTTAAGAGGCGGGGAAGGCGAGCAGTACTTC. It is translated as CASSLRGGEGEQYF.

The rearrangement uses TRBV18 and TRBJ2-7; 8 positions match TRBD1. Trimming removed 3 bases from V and 7 bases from J; junction bases left unmatched: 11. Germline V gene sequence: CDR1 KGHSH, CDR2 LQKENI. The CDR3 covers 15 residues. The CDR3 DNA sequence: TGTGCCAGCTCACCCACAGGGGGTCGGGGACAAGAGCAGTACTTC. Translating gives CASSPTGGRGQEQYF.

V gene TRBV7-2 combines with J gene TRBJ2-7; D gene uncertain. CDR1 and CDR2 (germline): SGHTA, FQGNSA. V lost 0 bases and J lost 7, with 13 bases in between. The CDR3 has 14 residues. The CDR3 DNA follows: TGTGCCAGCAGCTTAGCGCATAGAGGCTCGGAGCAGTACTTC. This translates into CASSLAHRGSEQYF.

The rearrangement joins TRBV3-1 (or the pseudogene TRBV3-2) to TRBJ2-3; 10 nucleotides match TRBD2. This CDR3 has 18 amino acids. The germline V gene has CDR1 LGHDT and CDR2 YNNKEL (reference sequence). J lost 1 base, V lost 4 bases, and 11 bases had no gene match. The DNA of the CDR3 is TGTGCCAGCAGCCTCGGGCTAGCGGGGGAATATGGCACAGATACGCAGTATTTT. Encoded protein: CASSLGLAGEYGTDTQYF.

The chain carries TRBV19 and TRBJ1-1; tentatively, D is TRBD1 (5 bases). The germline V gene has CDR1 LNHDA and CDR2 SQIVND (reference sequence). The V gene lost 1 base and the J gene lost 5 bases, with 11 bases spanning the gap. This CDR3 has 14 residues. The CDR3 coding sequence is TGTGCCAGTAGTATAGGGCAGGGTAGGACTGAAGCTTTCTTT. It specifies CASSIGQGRTEAFF.